This TCR beta chain was observed in a study of blood T cell repertoires in COVID-19. The overall study: Both acute and convalescent COVID-19 samples were obtained from the United States, Italy and Spain.

Germline CDR1 is MNHEY and CDR2 is SVGAGI. With 3 bases clipped from V and 5 bases from J, the junction kept 6 bases outside the gene matches. This CDR3 has 15 residues. Original analysis: Estimated nucleated cell counts came from reference gene primer amplification. Repertoires were generated with immunoSEQ multiplex PCR, while TCRdb's copy carries only in-frame clones and drops some. For V, J and clone size, that table is used; D and trimming come from the DNA. The sample consists of about 380,000 clones, 85% of them appearing once. This rearrangement joins TRBV6-5 to TRBJ1-5; 8 bases are shared with TRBD1. Sequences were obtained from peripheral blood. This clonotype was sampled from a woman younger than 35 with acute or convalescent COVID-19. CDR3 loop: CASSYTGGRHQPQHF. The DNA of the CDR3 is TGTGCCAGCAGTTATACAGGGGGGAGGCATCAGCCCCAGCATTTT.